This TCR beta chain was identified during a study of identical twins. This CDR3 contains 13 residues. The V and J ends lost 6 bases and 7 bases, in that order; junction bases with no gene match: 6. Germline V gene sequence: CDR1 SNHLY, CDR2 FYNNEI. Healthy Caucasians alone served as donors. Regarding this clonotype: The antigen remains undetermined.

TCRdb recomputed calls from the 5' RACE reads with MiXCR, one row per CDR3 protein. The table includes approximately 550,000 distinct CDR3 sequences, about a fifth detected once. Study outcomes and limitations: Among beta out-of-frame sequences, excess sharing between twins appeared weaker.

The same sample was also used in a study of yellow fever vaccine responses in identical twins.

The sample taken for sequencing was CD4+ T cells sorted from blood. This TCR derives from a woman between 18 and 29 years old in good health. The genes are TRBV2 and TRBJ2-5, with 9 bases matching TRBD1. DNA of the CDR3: TGTGCCAGCAGAGGACAGGGGTCCGGGACCCAGTACTTC. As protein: CASRGQGSGTQYF.